This T cell receptor beta chain was retrieved from a study of T cell changes during pregnancy in multiple sclerosis. Sequencing was performed with immunoSEQ multiplex PCR; in TCRdb, only in-frame clones are kept and a portion is missing. The sample carries 84,000 or so clones, about 95% recorded once. Germline loops: CDR1 LNHDA, CDR2 SQIVND (reference sequence). Deletions cut 5 bases from V and 4 bases from J, with 14 bases between. CDR3 length: 15 residues. The sample was peripheral blood, taken in the third trimester of pregnancy. The rearrangement uses TRBV19 and TRBJ1-4; TRBD1 is a possible D gene (5 bases). This TCR came from a female donor with multiple sclerosis, enrolled in a pregnancy study. As DNA, the CDR3 is TGTGCCAGTAGTCCCGACAGCCTAAATAATGAAAAACTGTTTTTT. This codes for CASSPDSLNNEKLFF.